A single sample is the source of the 5 T cell receptor beta chains below, sequenced in a study of T cell changes during pregnancy in multiple sclerosis. The table came from immunoSEQ multiplex PCR; TCRdb's copy has only in-frame clones and leaves some out. The sample yields tens of thousands of clones, approximately 91% seen once. Material: peripheral blood, obtained in the second trimester of pregnancy. These receptors all come from a female donor with multiple sclerosis, enrolled in a pregnancy study.

This chain connects TRBV29-1 to TRBJ2-7; D not resolved. The ends were cut back, 5 bases at V and 2 bases at J, with 16 bases in the middle. Germline-derived CDR1 and CDR2 are SQVTM and ANQGSEA. The CDR3 sequence is 14 residues long. The chain's CDR3 is CSVLSVAAPYEQYF. CDR3 sequence (DNA): TGCAGCGTTCTCTCCGTAGCTGCTCCCTACGAGCAGTACTTC.

The chain uses TRBV7-2 and TRBJ2-7; the D gene is possibly TRBD2 (6 bases). CDR1 and CDR2 (germline): SGHTA, FQGNSA. V was clipped by 2 bases and J by 1 base, with 18 bases between them. This CDR3 contains 17 residues. CDR3 bases: TGTGCCAGCAGCTTAAGAACGGACGCTAGCGAATCCTACGAGCAGTACTTC. Amino acid sequence: CASSLRTDASESYEQYF.

The rearrangement uses TRBV7-2 and TRBJ2-1; TRBD1 is a possible D gene (6 bases). The V end was cut by 5 bases, the J end by 4 bases, with 15 bases between. The length of the CDR3 is 15 residues. Germline CDR1 is SGHTA and CDR2 is FQGNSA. In DNA, the CDR3 is TGTGCCAGCAGCAAGGGACAACCCTCATACAATGAGCAGTTCTTC. It encodes CASSKGQPSYNEQFF. Supplemented by reference TRBV7-2 and TRBJ2-1, the full variable domain reads GAGVSQSPSNKVTEKGKDVELRCDPISGHTALYWYRQSLGQGLEFLIYFQGNSAPDKSGLPSDRFSAERTGGSVSTLTIQRTQQEDSAVYLCASSKGQPSYNEQFFGPGTRLTVL.

The chain links TRBV6-6 to TRBJ1-1, with 7 bases lining up with TRBD1. Unmatched junction bases numbered 9, after V lost 6 bases and J lost 5 bases. Germline CDR1 and CDR2: MNHNY and SVGAGI (reference sequence). The CDR3 runs 14 residues. The CDR3 bases are TGTGCCAGCAGGACCGGACAGGATGGGACTGAAGCTTTCTTT. Amino acids: CASRTGQDGTEAFF.

The CDR3 sequence is CASSPQPGPNSPLHF. The DNA of the CDR3 is TGTGCCAGCTCACCACAACCTGGCCCGAATTCACCCCTCCACTTT. The chain recombines TRBV18 with TRBJ1-6; D gene unclear. CDR1 KGHSH and CDR2 LQKENI come from the germline V gene. Trimming cost V 1 base and J 7 bases, with 11 bases left between them. The CDR3 extends over 15 amino acids.